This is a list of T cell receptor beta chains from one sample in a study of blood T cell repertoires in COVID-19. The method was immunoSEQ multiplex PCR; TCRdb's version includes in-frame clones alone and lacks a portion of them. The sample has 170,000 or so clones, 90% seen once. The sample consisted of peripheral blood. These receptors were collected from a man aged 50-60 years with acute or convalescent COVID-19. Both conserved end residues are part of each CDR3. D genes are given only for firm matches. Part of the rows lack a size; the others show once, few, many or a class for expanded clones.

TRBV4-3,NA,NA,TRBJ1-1,CASSQDQGGHTEAFF,TGCGCCAGCAGCCAAGATCAAGGTGGGCACACTGAAGCTTTCTTT
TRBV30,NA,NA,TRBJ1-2,CAWSPPRGSYGYTF,TGTGCCTGGAGTCCCCCCCGGGGATCCTATGGCTACACCTTC
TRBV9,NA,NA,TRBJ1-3,CASSVQGSGNTIYF,TGTGCCAGCAGCGTCCAGGGGTCAGGAAACACCATATATTTT
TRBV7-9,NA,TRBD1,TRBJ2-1,CASSFDRGGQFF,TGTGCCAGCAGCTTTGACAGGGGTGGGCAGTTCTTC
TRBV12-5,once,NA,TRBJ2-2,CASGSSTGELFF,TGTGCTAGTGGTTCCTCCACCGGGGAGCTGTTTTTT
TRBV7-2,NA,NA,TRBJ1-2,CASSSRHGYTF,TGTGCCAGCAGCTCGAGGCATGGCTACACCTTC
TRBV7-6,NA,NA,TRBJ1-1,CASSATVTDRFEAFF,TGTGCCAGCAGCGCGACAGTCACCGATCGATTTGAAGCTTTCTTT
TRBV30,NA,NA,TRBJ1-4,CAWSVQAGEKLFF,TGTGCCTGGAGTGTACAAGCGGGTGAAAAACTGTTTTTT
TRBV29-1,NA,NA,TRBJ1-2,CSISEGPNYGYTF,TGCAGCATCAGTGAGGGCCCAAACTATGGCTACACCTTC
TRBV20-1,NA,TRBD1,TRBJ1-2,CSASDRKGYTF,TGCAGTGCATCGGACAGGAAAGGCTACACCTTC